This T cell receptor beta chain derives from a study of blood T cell repertoires in COVID-19. As for the study in general: The samples span acute and convalescent COVID-19 from the United States, Italy and Spain. PBMCs, B-cell-depleted T cells, or T cells were the source of the cDNA or gDNA that made up the material.

Note on this clone: The junction departs from the called germline gene at one end, perhaps through a read error.

In the study's own analysis: Reference gene primer amplification in the assay estimated nucleated cell counts. The assay was immunoSEQ multiplex PCR, and TCRdb's table has in-frame clones only and misses some. The DNA gave D and trimming, while V, J and clone size come from that table. The sample holds some 47,000 clones, 80% to 90% seen once. The origin of this receptor is a woman over 75 with acute or convalescent COVID-19. Sequencing was performed on peripheral blood.

CDR3 in DNA: TGTGCTAGCAGCCTCAGCGGTTCAATAGGGGAGACCCAGTACTTC. It is translated as CASSLSGSIGETQYF. The gene calls are TRBV7-7 and TRBJ2-5, with a weak D call TRBD2 (5 bases). Germline V gene sequence: CDR1 SSHAT, CDR2 FNYEAQ (reference sequence). CDR3 length equals 15 residues.